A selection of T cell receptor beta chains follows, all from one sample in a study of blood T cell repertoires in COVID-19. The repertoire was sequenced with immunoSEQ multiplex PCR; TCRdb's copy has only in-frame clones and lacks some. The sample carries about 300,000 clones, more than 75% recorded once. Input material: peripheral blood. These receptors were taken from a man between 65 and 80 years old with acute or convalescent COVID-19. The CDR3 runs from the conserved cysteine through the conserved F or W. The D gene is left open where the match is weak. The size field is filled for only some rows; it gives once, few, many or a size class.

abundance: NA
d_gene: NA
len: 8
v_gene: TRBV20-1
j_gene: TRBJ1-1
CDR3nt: TGCAGGGTCCCTAGAGCTTTCTTT
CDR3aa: CRVPRAFF

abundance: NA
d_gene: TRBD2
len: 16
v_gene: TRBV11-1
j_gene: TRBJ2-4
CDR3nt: TGTGCCAGCAGCCCCCAAGCGGGAGGGCCTAAAAACATTCAGTACTTC
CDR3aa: CASSPQAGGPKNIQYF

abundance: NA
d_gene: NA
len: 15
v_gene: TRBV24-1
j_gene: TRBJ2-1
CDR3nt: TGTGCCACCAGTGATGCCGATGGACAGTACAATGAGCAGTTCTTC
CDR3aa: CATSDADGQYNEQFF

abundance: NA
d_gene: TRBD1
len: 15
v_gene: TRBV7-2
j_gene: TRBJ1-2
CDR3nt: TGTGCCAGCAGCTTCGACGGGACAGGGTTCGATGGCTACACCTTC
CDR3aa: CASSFDGTGFDGYTF

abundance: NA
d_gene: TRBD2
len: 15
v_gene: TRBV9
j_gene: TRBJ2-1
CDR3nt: TGTGCCAGCAGCGTATATAGCGGGGGAGGCCATGAGCAGTTCTTC
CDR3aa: CASSVYSGGGHEQFF

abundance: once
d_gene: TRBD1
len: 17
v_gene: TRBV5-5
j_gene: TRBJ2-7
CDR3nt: TGTGCCAGCACCTTATGGCCTACTCGACAGGGCTCCCACGAGCAGTACTTC
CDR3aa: CASTLWPTRQGSHEQYF

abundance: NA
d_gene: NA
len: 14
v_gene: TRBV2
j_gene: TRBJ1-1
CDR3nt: TGTGCCAGCAGTAGGACACGGACGAACACTGAAGCTTTCTTT
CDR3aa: CASSRTRTNTEAFF

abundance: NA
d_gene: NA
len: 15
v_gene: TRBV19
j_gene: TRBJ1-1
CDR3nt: TGTGCCAGTACCGTATGGGTAGGAGGGCTGGATGAAGCTTTCTTT
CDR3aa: CASTVWVGGLDEAFF

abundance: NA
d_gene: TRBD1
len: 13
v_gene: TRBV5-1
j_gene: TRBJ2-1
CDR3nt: TGCGCCAGCAATCAGGGGGCTGGAAATGAGCAGTTCTTC
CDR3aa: CASNQGAGNEQFF

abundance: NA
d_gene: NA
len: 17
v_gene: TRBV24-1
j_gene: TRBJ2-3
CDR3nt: TGTGCCACCAGTGATCCGCCGGGACTTCTTTTCACAGATACGCAGTATTTT
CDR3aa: CATSDPPGLLFTDTQYF

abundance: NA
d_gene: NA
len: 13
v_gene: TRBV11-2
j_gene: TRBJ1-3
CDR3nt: TGTGCCAGCAGCTTCGACAGCCGAAACACCATATATTTT
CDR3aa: CASSFDSRNTIYF

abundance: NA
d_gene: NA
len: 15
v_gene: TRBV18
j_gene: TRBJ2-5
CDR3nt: TGTGCCAGCTCACCTCGGGGGAAGTTCCAAGAGACCCAGTACTTC
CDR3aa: CASSPRGKFQETQYF

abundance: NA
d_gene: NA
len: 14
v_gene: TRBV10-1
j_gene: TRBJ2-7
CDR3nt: TGCGCCAGCAGTGAGACCCAACGGGGCTACGAGCAGTACTTC
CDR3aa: CASSETQRGYEQYF

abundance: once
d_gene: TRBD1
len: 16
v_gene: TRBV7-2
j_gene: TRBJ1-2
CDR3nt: TGTGCCAGCAGCCTTGGGAAGGCAGGGGGCGGCTATGGCTACACCTTC
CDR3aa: CASSLGKAGGGYGYTF

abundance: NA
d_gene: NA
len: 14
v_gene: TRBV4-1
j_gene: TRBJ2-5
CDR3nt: TGCGCCAGCAGCCAACTGACGGGTGGGGAGACCCAGTACTTC
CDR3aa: CASSQLTGGETQYF

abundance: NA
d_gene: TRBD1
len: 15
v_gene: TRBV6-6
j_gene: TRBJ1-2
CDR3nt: TGTGCCAGCAACCCCGCCGGGTTAGGGGGCGCAAGCTACACCTTC
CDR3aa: CASNPAGLGGASYTF

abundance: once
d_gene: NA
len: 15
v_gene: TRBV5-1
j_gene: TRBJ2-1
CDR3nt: TGCGCCAGCAGCGCCCAAACGAGCTCCTACAATGAGCAGTTCTTC
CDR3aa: CASSAQTSSYNEQFF

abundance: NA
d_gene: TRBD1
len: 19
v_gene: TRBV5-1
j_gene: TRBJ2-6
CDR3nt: TGCGCCAGCAGTCCGACATCCGGGACAGGGAGCTCTGGGGCCAACGTCCTGACTTTC
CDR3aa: CASSPTSGTGSSGANVLTF

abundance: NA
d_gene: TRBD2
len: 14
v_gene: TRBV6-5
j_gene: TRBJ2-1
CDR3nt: TGTGCCAGCAGGAGCGGGGGGGCCTACAATGAGCAGTTCTTC
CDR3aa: CASRSGGAYNEQFF

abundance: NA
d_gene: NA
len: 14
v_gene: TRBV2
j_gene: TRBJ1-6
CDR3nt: TGTGCCAGCAGTAATACAGGGTATAATTCACCCCTCCACTTT
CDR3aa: CASSNTGYNSPLHF

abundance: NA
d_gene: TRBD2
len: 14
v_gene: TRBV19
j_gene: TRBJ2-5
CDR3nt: TGTGCCAGTCGGACTAGCGGGTTAAGAGAGACCCAGTACTTC
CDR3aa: CASRTSGLRETQYF

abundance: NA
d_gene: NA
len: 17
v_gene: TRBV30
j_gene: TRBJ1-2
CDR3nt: TGTGCCTGGAGTGTACTATCGGGGTGGGCCCCGCATTATGGCTACACCTTC
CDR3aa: CAWSVLSGWAPHYGYTF

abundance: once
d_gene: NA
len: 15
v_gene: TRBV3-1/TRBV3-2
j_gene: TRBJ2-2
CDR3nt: TGTGCCAGCAGCCAACGGACAGCTAACACCGGGGAGCTGTTTTTT
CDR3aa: CASSQRTANTGELFF

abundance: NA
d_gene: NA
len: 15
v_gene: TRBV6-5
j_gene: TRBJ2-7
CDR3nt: TGTGCCAGCAACGGAGGGTTGGCCCGACACTACGAGCAGTACTTC
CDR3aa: CASNGGLARHYEQYF

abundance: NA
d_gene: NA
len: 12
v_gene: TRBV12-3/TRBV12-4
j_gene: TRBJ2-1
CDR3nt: TGTGCCAGCAGTTTGGACATGCATGAGCAGTTCTTC
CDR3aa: CASSLDMHEQFF

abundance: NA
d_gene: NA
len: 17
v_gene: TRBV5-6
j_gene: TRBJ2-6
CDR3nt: TGTGCCAGCAGCCTCACTAAAGGTACCTCTGGGGCCAACGTCCTGACTTTC
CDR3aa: CASSLTKGTSGANVLTF

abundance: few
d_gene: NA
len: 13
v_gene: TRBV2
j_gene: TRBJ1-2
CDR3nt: TGTGCCAGCAGTCGTCAGGAAGACTATGGCTACACCTTC
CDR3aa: CASSRQEDYGYTF

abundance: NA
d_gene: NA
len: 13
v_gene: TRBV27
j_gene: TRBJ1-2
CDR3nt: TGTGCCAGCAGTTCACAGAATAACTATGGCTACACCTTC
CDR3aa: CASSSQNNYGYTF

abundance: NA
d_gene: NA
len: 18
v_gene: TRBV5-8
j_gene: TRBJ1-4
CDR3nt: TGTGCCAGCAGCTTGGGGTTATTTCAAGCCGCAACTAATGAAAAACTGTTTTTT
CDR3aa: CASSLGLFQAATNEKLFF

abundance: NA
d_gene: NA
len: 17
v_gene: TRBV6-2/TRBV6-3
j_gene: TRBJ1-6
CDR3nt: TGTGCCAGCAGTTACGCCAACCTGAGACAGGCCAATTCACCCCTCCACTTT
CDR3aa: CASSYANLRQANSPLHF

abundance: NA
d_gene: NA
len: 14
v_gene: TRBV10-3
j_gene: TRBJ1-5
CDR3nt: TGTGCCATCAGTGGGGGAGGGAACAATCAGCCCCAGCATTTT
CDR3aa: CAISGGGNNQPQHF

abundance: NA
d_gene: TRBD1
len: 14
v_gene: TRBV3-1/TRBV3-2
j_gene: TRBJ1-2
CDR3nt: TGTGCCAGCAGCCTACGGACAGGGGGCTATGGCTACACCTTC
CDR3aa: CASSLRTGGYGYTF

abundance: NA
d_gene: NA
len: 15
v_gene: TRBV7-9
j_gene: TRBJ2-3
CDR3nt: TGTGCCAGCAGCTTGGGTGGGGGCGGCACAGATACGCAGTATTTT
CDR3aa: CASSLGGGGTDTQYF

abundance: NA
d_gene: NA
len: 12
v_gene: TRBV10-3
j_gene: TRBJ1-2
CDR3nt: TGTGCCATCGGAGGTGGGAACTATGGCTACACCTTC
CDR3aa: CAIGGGNYGYTF

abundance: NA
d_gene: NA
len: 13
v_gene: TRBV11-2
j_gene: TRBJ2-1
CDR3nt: TGTGCCAGCAGCTTAGCGCGGCAGAGTAGTCGGTTCTTC
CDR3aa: CASSLARQSSRFF

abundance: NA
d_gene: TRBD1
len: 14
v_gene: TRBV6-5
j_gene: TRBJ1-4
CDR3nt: TGTGCCAGCAAAAACAGGGGATCATTTGAAAAACTGTTTTTT
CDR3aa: CASKNRGSFEKLFF

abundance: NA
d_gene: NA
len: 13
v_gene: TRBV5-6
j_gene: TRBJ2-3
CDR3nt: TGTGCCAGCAGAGACGACCGGGTAGATACGCAGTATTTT
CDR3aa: CASRDDRVDTQYF

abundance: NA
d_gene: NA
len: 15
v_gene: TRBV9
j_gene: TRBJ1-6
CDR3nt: TGTGCCAGCAGCGTAGGGCAGGGTTTTAATTCACCCCTCCACTTT
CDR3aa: CASSVGQGFNSPLHF

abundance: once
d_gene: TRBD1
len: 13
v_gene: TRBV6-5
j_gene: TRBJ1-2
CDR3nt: TGTGCCAGCAGAAATACAGGGGGGGGTGGCTACACCTTC
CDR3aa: CASRNTGGGGYTF

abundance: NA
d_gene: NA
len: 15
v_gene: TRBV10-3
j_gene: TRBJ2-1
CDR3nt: TGTGCCATCAGTGTTGGAACAGTCTCCTACAATGAGCAGTTCTTC
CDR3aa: CAISVGTVSYNEQFF

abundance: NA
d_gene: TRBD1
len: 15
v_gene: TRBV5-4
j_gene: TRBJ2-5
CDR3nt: TGTGCCAGCAGCTCCAGACAGGGGGCTTCTGAGACCCAGTACTTC
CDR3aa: CASSSRQGASETQYF

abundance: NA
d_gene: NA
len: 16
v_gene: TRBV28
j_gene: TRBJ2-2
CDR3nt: TGTGCCAGCACTGGTTTGGCAGGCGAGAGCACCGGGGAGCTGTTTTTT
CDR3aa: CASTGLAGESTGELFF

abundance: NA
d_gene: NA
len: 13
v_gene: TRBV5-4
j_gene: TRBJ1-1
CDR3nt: TGTGCCAGCAGCTTGGAACGGGGCACTGAAGCTTTCTTT
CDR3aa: CASSLERGTEAFF

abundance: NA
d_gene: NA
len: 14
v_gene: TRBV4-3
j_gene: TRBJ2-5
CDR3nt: TGCGCCAGCAGCCAAGGGTTCAGACAAGAGACCCAGTACTTC
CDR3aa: CASSQGFRQETQYF

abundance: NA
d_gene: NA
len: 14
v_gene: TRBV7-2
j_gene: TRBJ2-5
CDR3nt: TGTGCCAGCAGCTTGTCGGAGGCAGCAGAGACCCAGTACTTC
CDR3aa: CASSLSEAAETQYF

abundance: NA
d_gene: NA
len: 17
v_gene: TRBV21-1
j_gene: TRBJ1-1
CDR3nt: TGTGCCAGCAGCAAAGATCGAGGGACAGGGGTGAACACTGAAGCTTTCTTT
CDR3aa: CASSKDRGTGVNTEAFF

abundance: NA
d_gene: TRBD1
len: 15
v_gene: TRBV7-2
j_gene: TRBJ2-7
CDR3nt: TGTGCCAGCAGCTTAGCCACAGGGGGCGGTTACGAGCAGTACTTC
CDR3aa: CASSLATGGGYEQYF

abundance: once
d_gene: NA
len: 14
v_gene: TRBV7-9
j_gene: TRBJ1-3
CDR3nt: TGTGCCAGCAGCTTAGGCAGTTCTGGAAACACCATATATTTT
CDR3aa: CASSLGSSGNTIYF

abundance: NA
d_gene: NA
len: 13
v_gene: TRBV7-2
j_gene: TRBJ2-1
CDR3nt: TGTGCCAGCAGCTTAGCGGGAGTTGGTGAGCAGTTCTTC
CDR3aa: CASSLAGVGEQFF

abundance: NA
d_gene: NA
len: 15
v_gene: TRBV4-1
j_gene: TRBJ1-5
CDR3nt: TGCGCCAGCAGCCAAGAGTGGCGGAGCAATCAGCCCCAGCATTTT
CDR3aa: CASSQEWRSNQPQHF

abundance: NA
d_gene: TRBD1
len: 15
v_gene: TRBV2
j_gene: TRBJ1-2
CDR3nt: TGTGCCAGCAGGGGGGACAGAATTACTATCTATGGCTACACCTTC
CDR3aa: CASRGDRITIYGYTF

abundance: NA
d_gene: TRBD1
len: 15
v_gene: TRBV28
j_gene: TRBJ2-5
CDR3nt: TGTGCCAGCAGCCCCGGGACAGGACTACTACAGACCCAGTACTTC
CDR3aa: CASSPGTGLLQTQYF

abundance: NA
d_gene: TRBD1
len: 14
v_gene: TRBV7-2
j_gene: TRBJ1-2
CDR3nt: TGTGCCAGCATCTCGACAGGGGGCTCAGGTGGCTACACCTTC
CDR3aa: CASISTGGSGGYTF

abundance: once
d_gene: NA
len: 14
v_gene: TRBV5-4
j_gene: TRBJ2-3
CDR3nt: TGTGCCAGCAGCTTAACAGGGAACACAGATACGCAGTATTTT
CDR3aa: CASSLTGNTDTQYF

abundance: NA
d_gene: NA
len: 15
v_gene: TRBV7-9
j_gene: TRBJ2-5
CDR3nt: TGTGCCAGCAGCTTAGGGAGGGCCATCGGGGCGGCCCAGTACTTC
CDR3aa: CASSLGRAIGAAQYF

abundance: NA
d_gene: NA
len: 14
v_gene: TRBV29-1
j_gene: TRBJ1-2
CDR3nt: TGCAGCGTTGATAGGTCAGGGGAGGGCTATGGCTACACCTTC
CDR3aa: CSVDRSGEGYGYTF

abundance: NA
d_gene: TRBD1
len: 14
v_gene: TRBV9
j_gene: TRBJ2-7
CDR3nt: TGTGCCAGCAGCGTGACAGGGGCATCCTACGAGCAGTACTTC
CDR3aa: CASSVTGASYEQYF